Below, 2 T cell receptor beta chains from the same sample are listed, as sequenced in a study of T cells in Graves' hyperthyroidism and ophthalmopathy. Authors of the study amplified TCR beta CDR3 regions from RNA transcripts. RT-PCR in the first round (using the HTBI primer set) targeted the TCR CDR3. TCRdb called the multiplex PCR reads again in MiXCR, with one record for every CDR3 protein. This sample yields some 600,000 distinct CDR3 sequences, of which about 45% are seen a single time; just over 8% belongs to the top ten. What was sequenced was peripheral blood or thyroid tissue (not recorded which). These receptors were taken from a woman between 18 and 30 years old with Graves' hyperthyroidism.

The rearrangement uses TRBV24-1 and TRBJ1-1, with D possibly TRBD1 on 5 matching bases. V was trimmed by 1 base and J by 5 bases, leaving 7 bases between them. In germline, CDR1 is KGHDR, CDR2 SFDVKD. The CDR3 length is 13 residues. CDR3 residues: CATSDFKGTEAFF. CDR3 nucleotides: TGTGCCACCAGTGATTTTAAGGGGACTGAAGCTTTCTTT.

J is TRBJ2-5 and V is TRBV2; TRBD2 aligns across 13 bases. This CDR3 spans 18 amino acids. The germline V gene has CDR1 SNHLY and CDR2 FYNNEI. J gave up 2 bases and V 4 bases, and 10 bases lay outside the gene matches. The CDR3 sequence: CASSVGTSGIRGQETQYF. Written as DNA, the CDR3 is TGTGCCAGCAGTGTCGGGACTAGCGGGATTAGGGGGCAAGAGACCCAGTACTTC.